This T cell receptor (beta chain) is from a study of T cell responses to AZD1222 COVID-19 vaccine. Study-wide findings and caveats: Donors were largely white British and mainly female; clonal diversity was possibly underestimated. Reportedly, close to half of spike-specific TCRs are directed against unmutated variant regions.

This clone was seen only once. Its antigen is not identified. Libraries were prepared by immunoSEQ multiplex PCR; TCRdb keeps only in-frame clonotypes and omits some of them. This sample carries over 100,000 clones, 75% to 90% of them seen once, and the ten largest clones take 4.5% to 5.5%. The sequencing here drew on peripheral blood, taken on day 0 of AZD1222 vaccination. This sequence originates from an adult in good health.

The CDR3 region is CASTSGQLIGYTF. CDR3 coding DNA: TGTGCCAGCACCTCCGGACAGCTTATAGGCTACACCTTC. The rearrangement uses TRBV28 and TRBJ1-2; tentative D call: TRBD1 (6 bases). CDR1 is MDHEN, CDR2 SYDVKM, per germline. Trimming removed 7 bases from V and 8 bases from J, with 17 bases in between. The CDR3 runs 13 residues.